Shown below are 20 T cell receptor beta chains from a single sample sequenced in a study of blood T cell repertoires in COVID-19. Sequencing was performed with immunoSEQ multiplex PCR; in TCRdb, only in-frame clones are kept and a portion is missing. The profile shows 150,000 to 200,000 clones, about 86% of them singletons. Source material: peripheral blood. The receptors were sampled from a woman between 65 and 79 years old with acute or convalescent COVID-19.

J is TRBJ2-1 and V is TRBV10-3, with 9 nucleotides matching TRBD1. The CDR3 is made up of 14 amino acids. CDR1 is ENHRY and CDR2 is SYGVKD in the germline V gene. Unmatched junction bases numbered 2, after V lost 2 bases and J lost 6 bases. The CDR3 DNA reads as TGTGCCATCAGTGAGGGGACAGGGATCAATGAGCAGTTCTTC. This encodes CAISEGTGINEQFF.

The chain combines TRBV19 with TRBJ2-2; 7 bases fit TRBD1. V lost 4 bases to trimming and J lost 7 bases; unmatched junction nucleotides: 9. This CDR3 spans 15 amino acids. CDR1 is LNHDA, CDR2 SQIVND, per germline (reference sequence). As DNA, the CDR3 is TGTGCCAGTAGTAGCGGACAGGACTGGATCGGGGAGCTGTTTTTT. It encodes CASSSGQDWIGELFF.

The chain couples TRBV11-2 to TRBJ2-1, with TRBD1 matching over 7 bases. After removal of 5 bases from V and 2 bases from J, the junction contained 6 bases not matched to a gene. Germline loops: CDR1 SGHAT, CDR2 FQNNGV. The CDR3 is made up of 15 amino acids. The CDR3: CASSRTDRTYNEQFF. In DNA form, the CDR3 reads TGTGCCAGCAGCCGAACGGACAGGACCTACAATGAGCAGTTCTTC.

This sequence joins TRBV10-1 and TRBJ2-1, with 8 bases that match TRBD2. From germline, CDR1 is WNHNN and CDR2 SYGVQD (reference sequence). The CDR3 has 14 amino acids. J lost 7 bases, V lost 5 bases, and 7 bases had no gene match. CDR3 DNA sequence: TGCGCCAGCAGTAAACTAGCGGACCTGAATGAGCAGTTCTTC. This encodes CASSKLADLNEQFF.

The chain couples TRBV28 to TRBJ2-1; perhaps TRBD1 as D (5 bases). The germline CDR1 and CDR2 sequences are MDHEN and SYDVKM. Trimming took 5 bases from V and 6 from J, leaving 8 bases between them. CDR3 length equals 12 residues. This chain's CDR3 is CASSRQSNEQFF. As DNA, the CDR3 is TGTGCCAGCAGTCGACAGTCCAATGAGCAGTTCTTC. The whole variable domain, remainder taken from reference TRBV28 and TRBJ2-1, is DVKVTQSSRYLVKRTGEKVFLECVQDMDHENMFWYRQDPGLGLRLIYFSYDVKMKEKGDIPEGYSVSREKKERFSLILESASTNQTSMYLCASSRQSNEQFFGPGTRLTVL.

This clone showed up just a few times. The chain combines TRBV7-9 with TRBJ1-6; TRBD1 matches 8 bases. Germline V lookup: CDR1 SEHNR, CDR2 FQNEAQ (reference sequence). CDR3 length equals 17 residues. V trimming: 0 bases; J trimming: 10 bases; junction bases outside the gene matches: 11. CDR3 residues: CASSLASGGTGPSPLHF. The CDR3 nucleotides read TGTGCCAGCAGCTTAGCGTCCGGGGGGACAGGCCCATCACCCCTCCACTTT.

The chain joins TRBV29-1 to TRBJ2-3; 12 positions agree with TRBD2. This CDR3 spans 14 amino acids. V lost 4 bases to trimming and J lost 5 bases; unmatched junction nucleotides: 4. The germline V gene has CDR1 SQVTM and CDR2 ANQGSEA. CDR3 loop: CSVARTSGKDTQYF. In nucleotides, the CDR3 is TGCAGCGTTGCCCGGACTAGCGGGAAAGATACGCAGTATTTT.

The V call is TRBV3-1 (or the pseudogene TRBV3-2), the J call TRBJ2-7, with TRBD2 as a possible D gene (6 bases). The CDR3 has 16 residues. Germline loops: CDR1 LGHDT, CDR2 YNNKEL (reference sequence). V was clipped by 4 bases and J by 3 bases, with 19 bases between them. CDR3 sequence: CASSPRRRGMGYEQYF. The CDR3 nucleotides read TGTGCCAGCAGCCCGCGTCGCCGGGGGATGGGCTACGAGCAGTACTTC.

The CDR3 DNA sequence: TGTGCCAGCAGCTTGGCACCGGCTAGCGGAGATACGCAGTATTTT. Amino acid sequence: CASSLAPASGDTQYF. The chain employs TRBV5-6 and TRBJ2-3; TRBD2 matches at 7 bases. CDR1 and CDR2 from the germline V gene are SGHDT and YYEEEE. J lost 5 bases, V lost 0 bases, and 6 bases had no gene match. There are 15 residues in the CDR3.

The chain has TRBV5-4 and TRBJ1-3; no clear D gene. The CDR3 covers 13 residues. The V end was cut by 4 bases, the J end by 5 bases, with 10 bases between. Germline-derived CDR1 and CDR2 are SGHNT and YYREEE (reference sequence). CDR3 in amino acids: CASSPRNRNTIYF. As DNA, the CDR3 is TGTGCCAGCAGCCCGCGGAATAGAAACACCATATATTTT.

This chain links TRBV27 with TRBJ2-3; D possibly corresponds to TRBD2 (5 bases). V was cut by 8 bases and J by 3 bases, with 21 bases left in between. Looked up from germline, CDR1 is MNHEY and CDR2 is SMNVEV (reference sequence). This CDR3 region has 16 residues. The CDR3 nucleotides are TGTGCCAGCGGCGTATCCCCAACTAGAAATACAGATACGCAGTATTTT. Its translation: CASGVSPTRNTDTQYF.

The chain employs TRBV4-1 and TRBJ2-3; 8 positions match TRBD1. V shed 0 bases and J 2 bases; nucleotides not matched to a gene: 4. Germline V gene lookup returns CDR1 MGHRA and CDR2 YSYEKL. The length of the CDR3 is 16 residues. CDR3 DNA: TGCGCCAGCAGCCAAGAACGACAGGGGAACACAGATACGCAGTATTTT. This encodes CASSQERQGNTDTQYF.

This clone was recorded once. The chain joins TRBV5-1 to TRBJ1-1; 7 bases align to TRBD1. Trimming took 0 bases from V and 4 from J; bases not matched to a gene: 9. The CDR3 contains 16 residues. Germline V CDR1 and CDR2: SGHRS, YFSETQ. CDR3 residues: CASSLGQASGGTEAFF. Here the CDR3 DNA reads TGCGCCAGCAGCTTGGGACAGGCATCAGGGGGCACTGAAGCTTTCTTT. Supplemented by reference TRBV5-1 and TRBJ1-1, the full variable domain reads KAGVTQTPRYLIKTRGQQVTLSCSPISGHRSVSWYQQTPGQGLQFLFEYFSETQRNKGNFPGRFSGRQFSNSRSEMNVSTLELGDSALYLCASSLGQASGGTEAFFGQGTRLTVV.

This clone was detected only once. V is TRBV29-1 and J is TRBJ1-1; 8 nucleotides align to TRBD1. V lost 6 bases to trimming and J lost 0 bases; unmatched junction nucleotides: 9. The CDR3 length is 15 residues. Germline V gives CDR1 SQVTM, CDR2 ANQGSEA. CDR3 nucleotides: TGCAGCGTCCCTCGGTCAGGGGGCCTGAACACTGAAGCTTTCTTT. As protein: CSVPRSGGLNTEAFF.

The V call is TRBV2, the J call TRBJ2-4, with 10 bases fitting TRBD1. The V and J ends lost 1 base and 1 base, in that order; junction bases with no gene match: 1. Germline loops: CDR1 SNHLY, CDR2 FYNNEI. This CDR3 is 16 amino acids long. The CDR3 here is CASSEEGQGAKNIQYF. The CDR3 coding sequence is TGTGCCAGCAGTGAAGAGGGACAGGGGGCCAAAAACATTCAGTACTTC.

This clone came up once. The chain's CDR3 is CASSSAQGGEQPQHF. CDR3 bases: TGTGCCAGCAGTTCGGCTCAGGGTGGAGAGCAGCCCCAGCATTTT. The rearrangement uses TRBV6-2 or TRBV6-3 and TRBJ1-5; possible D gene TRBD1, 5 bases. Germline lookup yields CDR1 MNHEY and CDR2 SVGEGT. The CDR3 is made up of 15 amino acids. Trimming cost V 4 bases and J 7 bases, with 17 bases left between them.

This chain links TRBV5-1 with TRBJ2-7; TRBD1 aligns across 10 bases. The CDR3 length is 18 residues. The V and J ends lost 0 bases and 2 bases, in that order; junction bases with no gene match: 11. Germline CDR1 SGHRS, CDR2 YFSETQ. The CDR3 protein is CASSLAVTGGADTYEQYF. In DNA, the CDR3 is TGCGCCAGCAGCTTGGCCGTGACAGGGGGCGCCGATACCTACGAGCAGTACTTC.

The chain links TRBV14 to TRBJ2-1, with D perhaps TRBD2 (5 bases). Germline-derived CDR1 and CDR2 are SGHDN and FVKESK. The length of the CDR3 is 14 residues. Trimming shortened V by 1 base and J by 9 bases, and 13 bases separated the two germline ends. The CDR3 bases are TGTGCCAGCAGCCAAGTAGGTGGGAGCGGTGAGCAGTTCTTC. Its protein is CASSQVGGSGEQFF.

The chain joins TRBV9 to TRBJ2-3; 11 nucleotides agree with TRBD2. CDR1 is SGDLS and CDR2 is YYNGEE in the germline V gene. Trimming cost V 4 bases and J 2 bases; bases outside gene matches: 12. The CDR3 is 18 residues long. CDR3 nucleotides: TGTGCCAGCAGCCCCGGAATAGCGGGAGGGAGGGCCACAGATACGCAGTATTTT. It is translated as CASSPGIAGGRATDTQYF.

The chain is built from TRBV19 and TRBJ2-5; maybe TRBD2 (6 bases). V was cut by 5 bases and J by 5 bases, with 15 bases left in between. CDR3 length: 14 amino acids. CDR1 is LNHDA and CDR2 is SQIVND in the germline V gene (reference sequence). CDR3 amino acids: CASSPGLITETQYF. CDR3 nucleotides: TGTGCCAGTAGTCCGGGACTCATCACGGAGACCCAGTACTTC.